Each of the 26 T cell receptor beta chains below was sequenced from the same sample in a study of cytotoxic CD8 clonotypes in ibrutinib-treated CLL. Clones were sequenced by immunoSEQ multiplex PCR, and TCRdb holds only the in-frame ones, with some missing. The sample gives 65,000 to 95,000 clones, 85% to 90% of which show up once; 5% to 6% is in the top ten. The sample consisted of PBMCs, taken before ibrutinib treatment. These receptors were obtained from a human donor with chronic lymphocytic leukemia.

This clone was found a few times. The CDR3 loop reads CASSSWDRVNVLTF. The CDR3 DNA sequence: TGTGCCAGCAGTTCATGGGACAGGGTCAACGTCCTGACTTTC. The chain links TRBV27 to TRBJ2-6; 9 bases align to TRBD1. J was trimmed by 9 bases and V by 4 bases; bases with no gene match: 4. The CDR3 runs to 14 residues. CDR1 and CDR2 from the germline V gene are MNHEY and SMNVEV (reference sequence). The whole variable domain, filled in from reference TRBV27 and TRBJ2-6, reads EAQVTQNPRYLITVTGKKLTVTCSQNMNHEYMSWYRQDPGLGLRQIYYSMNVEVTDKGDVPEGYKVSRKEKRNFPLILESPSPNQTSLYFCASSSWDRVNVLTFGAGSRLTVL.

The rearrangement uses TRBV6-5 and TRBJ1-2; 9 positions match TRBD1. Germline V gene data show CDR1 as MNHEY and CDR2 as SVGAGI. CDR3 size: 15 residues. V shed 6 bases and J 2 bases; nucleotides not matched to a gene: 7. Here the CDR3 reads CASRYPGQGNYGYTF. Written as DNA, the CDR3 is TGTGCCAGCAGGTACCCGGGACAGGGAAACTATGGCTACACCTTC.

V gene TRBV5-8 combines with J gene TRBJ2-3, with D uncertain. The length of the CDR3 is 15 residues. Germline V gene lookup returns CDR1 SGHTS and CDR2 YDEGEE. V dropped 4 bases and J dropped 2 bases, with 14 bases sitting between them. The chain's CDR3 is CASSGGVGTTDTQYF. The CDR3 coding sequence is TGTGCCAGCAGCGGTGGCGTAGGAACCACAGATACGCAGTATTTT.

This chain uses TRBV30 with TRBJ2-3, with a tentative D call TRBD1 (6 bases). The CDR3 runs to 14 residues. In germline, CDR1 is GTSNPN, CDR2 SVGIG (reference sequence). Trimming pared 3 bases from V and 1 base from J, leaving 11 bases between. The CDR3 is CAWRQGFGTDTQYF. The CDR3 coding sequence is TGTGCCTGGAGACAGGGTTTCGGCACAGATACGCAGTATTTT.

The genes are TRBV9 and TRBJ2-2; possible D gene TRBD2, 6 bases. V dropped 0 bases and J dropped 6 bases, with 15 bases sitting between them. The germline gives CDR1 SGDLS, CDR2 YYNGEE. CDR3 length: 16 amino acids. Written as DNA, the CDR3 is TGTGCCAGCAGCGTAGGACGCCGGGAGTTGCCCGGGGAGCTGTTTTTT. Translating it yields CASSVGRRELPGELFF. Based on the CDR3 plus reference TRBV9 and TRBJ2-2, the full variable domain is DSGVTQTPKHLITATGQRVTLRCSPRSGDLSVYWYQQSLDQGLQFLIQYYNGEERAKGNILERFSAQQFPDLHSELNLSSLELGDSALYFCASSVGRRELPGELFFGEGSRLTVL.

This chain links TRBV9 with TRBJ2-7; 8 nucleotides agree with TRBD1. Germline trimming cut 0 bases from V and 3 bases from J; bases unmatched to any gene: 8. The CDR3 consists of 16 residues. The germline V gene has CDR1 SGDLS and CDR2 YYNGEE. The CDR3 is CASSVEGDRWYYEQYF. CDR3 DNA sequence: TGTGCCAGCAGCGTAGAAGGGGACAGGTGGTACTACGAGCAGTACTTC.

This clone occurred many times. This chain connects TRBV11-1 to TRBJ2-1; D gene unclear. This CDR3 spans 16 amino acids. Germline V gene lookup returns CDR1 SGHAT and CDR2 FQDESV (reference sequence). Deletions cut 5 bases from V and 8 bases from J, with 22 bases between. The CDR3 DNA reads TGTGCCAGCAGCCCGACGGCTAGTTCGGGTAGGGATGAGCAGTTCTTC. Its translation: CASSPTASSGRDEQFF.

On this clone: Other DNA sequences in this specimen translate into the identical CDR3. The rearrangement uses TRBV5-1 and TRBJ2-3; no clear D. CDR3 length: 12 amino acids. Looked up from germline, CDR1 is SGHRS and CDR2 is YFSETQ. V lost 0 bases to trimming and J lost 3 bases, with 2 bases between them. The CDR3 DNA reads TGCGCCAGCAGCTTGGATACAGATACGCAGTATTTT. Translated, it gives CASSLDTDTQYF.

This clone was seen a single time. V and J are TRBV11-3 and TRBJ2-3; 7 bases fit TRBD1. CDR3 length equals 11 residues. The germline gives CDR1 SGHNT, CDR2 YENEEA. V trimming: 5 bases; J trimming: 8 bases; junction bases outside the gene matches: 1. This CDR3 is CASSPGGTQYF. CDR3 DNA: TGTGCCAGCAGCCCAGGGGGTACGCAGTATTTT.

This rearrangement joins TRBV9 to TRBJ2-5, with TRBD1 as a possible D gene (6 bases). This CDR3 has 19 residues. Trimming pared 4 bases from V and 2 bases from J, leaving 27 bases between. Germline assignment: CDR1 SGDLS and CDR2 YYNGEE. The CDR3 nucleotides are TGTGCCAGCAGCACAGGCGTTCCTCGGTCAGGGGCCCTTCAAGAGACCCAGTACTTC. Translating it yields CASSTGVPRSGALQETQYF.

This rearrangement joins TRBV7-9 to TRBJ2-7; D might be TRBD1 or TRBD2, each matching 5 bases. Trimming pared 7 bases from V and 6 bases from J, leaving 19 bases between. CDR1 SEHNR and CDR2 FQNEAQ come from the germline V gene (reference sequence). The CDR3 has 14 residues. The CDR3 is CASIRHGTNGEQYF. DNA of the CDR3: TGTGCCAGCATAAGACACGGGACGAACGGCGAGCAGTACTTC.

This clone occurred a few times. This chain connects TRBV19 to TRBJ1-1; D perhaps matches TRBD1 (5 bases). Trimming stripped 5 bases from V and 5 bases from J, with 12 bases between. CDR1 and CDR2 from the germline V gene are LNHDA and SQIVND (reference sequence). This CDR3 has 13 amino acids. This chain's CDR3 is CASSQGLLTEAFF. The CDR3, as DNA: TGTGCCAGTAGTCAGGGACTGTTGACTGAAGCTTTCTTT. Full variable domain (remainder filled in from reference TRBV19 and TRBJ1-1): DGGITQSPKYLFRKEGQNVTLSCEQNLNHDAMYWYRQDPGQGLRLIYYSQIVNDFQKGDIAEGYSVSREKKESFPLTVTSAQKNPTAFYLCASSQGLLTEAFFGQGTRLTVV.

This clone was counted once. V gene TRBV14 combines with J gene TRBJ2-3; no clear D gene. The length of the CDR3 is 14 residues. The V and J ends lost 1 base and 5 bases respectively, with 10 bases between them. CDR1 is SGHDN, CDR2 FVKESK, per germline. The CDR3 nucleotides read TGTGCCAGCAGCCAAGGCCGGGCTCTAGATACGCAGTATTTT. Translated, it gives CASSQGRALDTQYF.

The rearrangement joins TRBV5-1 to TRBJ1-2; the match to TRBD1 covers 7 bases. The CDR3 is 15 residues long. With V trimmed by 4 bases and J by 8 bases, 14 bases remained unmatched. The germline CDR1 and CDR2 sequences are SGHRS and YFSETQ. The CDR3 here is CASSPVPGQPGGYTF. CDR3 in DNA: TGCGCCAGCAGCCCCGTCCCGGGACAGCCGGGAGGCTACACCTTC.

J is TRBJ2-2 and V is TRBV7-7; TRBD2 agrees at 10 bases. Germline V gene data show CDR1 as SSHAT and CDR2 as FNYEAQ (reference sequence). The CDR3 length is 21 residues. Trimming at V came to 2 bases and at J to 1 base, leaving 16 bases not matched to a gene. The chain's CDR3 is CASSLQAVRLAGVRNTGELFF. The CDR3 DNA reads as TGTGCCAGCAGCTTACAGGCAGTTAGGCTAGCGGGAGTTCGGAACACCGGGGAGCTGTTTTTT.

This sequence joins TRBV30 and TRBJ1-1; tentatively, D is TRBD1 (6 bases). Trimming left V 0 bases short and J 3 bases short, with 14 bases between. CDR3 length: 15 residues. CDR1 is GTSNPN and CDR2 is SVGIG in the germline V gene (reference sequence). CDR3 amino acids: CAWSVGGGLHTEAFF. In nucleotides, the CDR3 is TGTGCCTGGAGTGTAGGTGGGGGCCTTCACACTGAAGCTTTCTTT.

This clone was picked up one time. The chain employs TRBV11-3 and TRBJ1-2; D gene unclear. V lost 3 bases, J lost 5 bases, and 7 bases lay in between. The germline V gene encodes CDR1 SGHNT and CDR2 YENEEA. The CDR3 is made up of 12 amino acids. The DNA for the CDR3 is TGTGCCAGCAGCTTTGACAAGTATGGCTACACCTTC. Protein product: CASSFDKYGYTF.

This chain joins TRBV29-1 and TRBJ1-4; TRBD1 matches at 7 bases. CDR3 length equals 15 residues. The J segment lost 3 bases and the V segment lost 6 bases, leaving 10 bases of the junction unmatched. In germline, CDR1 is SQVTM, CDR2 ANQGSEA. CDR3 residues: CSVASRDSPNEKLFF. CDR3 DNA: TGCAGCGTAGCCTCCAGGGACAGTCCTAATGAAAAACTGTTTTTT.

This rearrangement joins TRBV28 to TRBJ1-2; TRBD1 aligns across 11 bases. The V gene end was trimmed by 3 bases and the J gene end by 2 bases; junction bases not matched to a gene: 2. Germline lookup yields CDR1 MDHEN and CDR2 SYDVKM. This CDR3 comprises 15 residues. CDR3 nucleotides: TGTGCCAGCAGTTTGGGGACAGGGGGAAACTATGGCTACACCTTC. Amino acids: CASSLGTGGNYGYTF.

The V call is TRBV19, the J call TRBJ2-5; 9 bases fit TRBD2. CDR1 is LNHDA and CDR2 is SQIVND in the germline V gene (reference sequence). The CDR3 is made up of 15 amino acids. Germline trimming cut 3 bases from V and 7 bases from J; bases unmatched to any gene: 9. The CDR3 sequence: CASSMVSGRVVTQYF. DNA of the CDR3: TGTGCCAGTAGTATGGTTAGCGGGAGAGTGGTGACCCAGTACTTC.

This chain links TRBV4-2 with TRBJ1-5; D perhaps matches TRBD1 (6 bases). V was shortened by 4 bases and J by 1 base, with 14 bases between the two germline ends. Germline V CDR1 and CDR2: LGHNA, YNFKEQ. This CDR3 has 16 residues. In DNA form, the CDR3 reads TGTGCCAGCAGCCTAAACGCAGGGGAGAGCAATCAGCCCCAGCATTTT. This gives the protein CASSLNAGESNQPQHF.

The chain uses TRBV19 and TRBJ1-4; 7 nucleotides agree with TRBD1. Germline V lookup: CDR1 LNHDA, CDR2 SQIVND (reference sequence). This CDR3 comprises 14 residues. V lost 8 bases to trimming and J lost 0 bases; unmatched junction nucleotides: 3. CDR3 sequence: CASSTGATNEKLFF. CDR3 coding DNA: TGTGCCAGTTCTACAGGGGCAACTAATGAAAAACTGTTTTTT.

The V and J genes are TRBV6-1 and TRBJ2-1; 9 bases line up with TRBD2. Germline V CDR1 and CDR2: MNHNS, SASEGT. CDR3 length: 16 amino acids. J gave up 9 bases and V 0 bases, and 9 bases lay outside the gene matches. The chain's CDR3 is CASSEALAGVDGEQFF. The CDR3 DNA sequence: TGTGCCAGCAGTGAAGCTTTAGCGGGAGTTGACGGTGAGCAGTTCTTC.

This clone was seen more than once but under ten times. The chain links TRBV18 to TRBJ1-2; D may be TRBD1 (6 bases). The germline CDR1 and CDR2 sequences are KGHSH and LQKENI. This CDR3 is built from 13 residues. Trimming removed 2 bases from V and 4 bases from J, with 8 bases in between. The CDR3 DNA sequence: TGTGCCAGCTCACCAATGGACAGCTATGGCTACACCTTC. It yields the protein CASSPMDSYGYTF.

This rearrangement joins TRBV6-5 to TRBJ1-2; D gene unclear. The germline gives CDR1 MNHEY, CDR2 SVGAGI. The CDR3 totals 15 residues. The germline V and J ends were trimmed by 8 bases and 0 bases, with 16 bases remaining between them. CDR3 sequence (DNA): TGTGCCAGCCTCAGAGATTCAGGCTCTAACTATGGCTACACCTTC. Its protein product is CASLRDSGSNYGYTF.

This clone was recorded a few times. This chain joins TRBV5-1 and TRBJ1-5, with D possibly being TRBD1 (6 bases). CDR1 and CDR2 (germline): SGHRS, YFSETQ. The V end was cut by 0 bases, the J end by 5 bases, with 12 bases between. This CDR3 spans 15 amino acids. CDR3 in amino acids: CASSLGAGEDQPQHF. DNA of the CDR3: TGCGCCAGCAGCTTGGGGGCAGGGGAGGATCAGCCCCAGCATTTT.